The clone carrying this T cell receptor beta chain turned up a few times. Its antigen remains unidentified. These data come from a study of identical twins. MiXCR, applied by TCRdb to the 5' RACE reads, yields one record per CDR3 protein. The table records 420,000 or so distinct CDR3 sequences, about a fifth of them present only once. The CDR3 extends over 13 amino acids. The germline V gene has CDR1 DFQATT and CDR2 SNEGSKA (reference sequence). The V end was cut by 3 bases, the J end by 2 bases, with 11 bases between. Study results and caveats: Abundant beta clonotypes from cord blood bore fewer insertions; memory repertoires lacked this pattern.

The sequenced material came from naive T cells sorted from blood. The sequence was obtained from a man aged 45-60 years in good health. The chain has TRBV20-1 and TRBJ2-7, with D perhaps matching TRBD1 (6 bases). In nucleotides, the CDR3 is TGCAGTGCTAGCTCAGGGGCTACCTACGAGCAGTACTTC. Its translation is CSASSGATYEQYF.